The source of this T cell receptor (beta chain) is a study of blood T cell repertoires in COVID-19. Germline V gives CDR1 SGHAT, CDR2 FQNNGV. CDR3 length: 13 residues. V lost 8 bases to trimming and J lost 2 bases, with 9 bases between them. As originally analysed: Estimation of nucleated cell counts relied on the amplification of reference gene primers. Using immunoSEQ multiplex PCR, the repertoire was profiled, and TCRdb retains in-frame clones only, with some absent. The V and J calls and clone size were taken over from that table, and D and trimming were inferred from the DNA. The repertoire holds over 130,000 clones, with about 86% as singletons.

Sequenced input: peripheral blood. The V gene is TRBV11-2, the J gene TRBJ2-2, with D maybe TRBD2 (6 bases). The receptor's source is a human donor in a cohort sampled during active COVID-19. The DNA of the CDR3 is TGTGCCAGCCGCGGGACCAACACCGGGGAGCTGTTTTTT. This translates into CASRGTNTGELFF.